One T cell receptor beta chain is described in this entry. Unique molecular identifiers were incorporated during preparation of the TCRbeta library. One entry per CDR3 protein results from TCRdb running MiXCR on the PCR reads. The repertoire holds around 130,000 distinct CDR3 sequences, with about 9.6% as singletons. The data derive from a study of T-cell reconstitution after alpha-beta-depleted transplantation in children. The CDR3 covers 14 residues. Trimming pared 7 bases from V and 2 bases from J, leaving 13 bases between. Here the sequenced sample was PBMCs, mostly from graft donor cells, taken 180 days after TCRalphabeta/CD19-depleted stem cell transplant. The gene calls are TRBV12-3 or TRBV12-4 and TRBJ2-3; D perhaps matches TRBD2 (5 bases). The receptor was isolated from a girl younger than two who had a stem cell transplant for combined immunodeficiency, so the T cells may come from the graft donor. The CDR3 bases are TGTGCCAGCACCCTAGGAGCGGCCACAGATACGCAGTATTTT. Protein product: CASTLGAATDTQYF.